The 4 T cell receptor beta chains below all came from one sample that was sequenced in a study of CD8 T cells in Susac syndrome. With random hexamers, reverse transcription was performed on roughly 0.45 to 1 ug of RNA. A single record per CDR3 protein comes from TCRdb applying MiXCR to the immunoSEQ multiplex PCR reads. The table records hundreds of thousands of distinct CDR3 sequences, about 91% of them present only once. Sequenced input: CD8+ T cells from PBMCs. These receptors all come from a human donor with multiple sclerosis.

The chain recombines TRBV28 with TRBJ1-2; D is unresolved. Germline lookup yields CDR1 MDHEN and CDR2 SYDVKM. With 2 bases removed from V and 2 bases from J, the gap between germline ends came to 15 bases. The CDR3 runs 16 residues. In DNA, the CDR3 is TGTGCCAGCAGTTTACCCTCCTGGGCAGGAAACTATGGCTACACCTTC. This encodes CASSLPSWAGNYGYTF.

V is TRBV29-1 and J is TRBJ2-2; D tentatively fits TRBD1 or TRBD2 (5 bases each). Per germline, CDR1 SQVTM and CDR2 ANQGSEA. Trimming cost V 0 bases and J 0 bases, with 5 bases left between them. The CDR3 spans 14 residues. The CDR3 loop is CSVEEGANTGELFF. DNA of the CDR3: TGCAGCGTTGAAGAGGGGGCGAACACCGGGGAGCTGTTTTTT.

A single count supports this clonotype. This rearrangement joins TRBV28 to TRBJ2-7, with D perhaps TRBD2 (6 bases). This CDR3 is 18 amino acids long. The V end was cut by 2 bases, the J end by 2 bases, with 22 bases between. From germline, CDR1 is MDHEN and CDR2 SYDVKM. CDR3 sequence: CASSLRAASVIWAYEQYF. The CDR3 DNA reads as TGTGCCAGCAGTTTAAGGGCGGCTAGCGTGATTTGGGCCTACGAGCAGTACTTC.

This chain connects TRBV6-5 to TRBJ2-1; 7 bases map to TRBD1. Unmatched junction bases numbered 11, after V lost 8 bases and J lost 4 bases. CDR1 MNHEY and CDR2 SVGAGI come from the germline V gene. There are 15 residues in the CDR3. The CDR3 DNA follows: TGTGCCAGCGGGCCCGGGACAGAGTCATACAATGAGCAGTTCTTC. Its protein is CASGPGTESYNEQFF.